The text below deals with one TCR beta chain. Its antigen is not identified. The source of the sample is a study of T cell responses to AZD1222 COVID-19 vaccine. Germline V lookup: CDR1 MDHEN, CDR2 SYDVKM. J gave up 2 bases and V 2 bases, and 5 bases lay outside the gene matches. The CDR3 loop spans 15 amino acids. Using immunoSEQ multiplex PCR, the repertoire was profiled, and TCRdb retains in-frame clones only, with some absent. The sample yields about 140,000 clones, more than 85% seen once. Study findings and constraints: Clonal diversity may have been underestimated in mostly white British donors. Baseline serology detected seropositivity in only six or seven AZD1222 recipients.

The sequence derives from an adult who had recovered from COVID-19. The rearrangement joins TRBV28 to TRBJ2-7, with 8 nucleotides matching TRBD2. The sample in question was peripheral blood, obtained after recovery from COVID-19. CDR3 amino acids: CASSLMGLVPYEQYF. In nucleotides, the CDR3 is TGTGCCAGCAGTTTAATGGGACTAGTGCCCTACGAGCAGTACTTC.